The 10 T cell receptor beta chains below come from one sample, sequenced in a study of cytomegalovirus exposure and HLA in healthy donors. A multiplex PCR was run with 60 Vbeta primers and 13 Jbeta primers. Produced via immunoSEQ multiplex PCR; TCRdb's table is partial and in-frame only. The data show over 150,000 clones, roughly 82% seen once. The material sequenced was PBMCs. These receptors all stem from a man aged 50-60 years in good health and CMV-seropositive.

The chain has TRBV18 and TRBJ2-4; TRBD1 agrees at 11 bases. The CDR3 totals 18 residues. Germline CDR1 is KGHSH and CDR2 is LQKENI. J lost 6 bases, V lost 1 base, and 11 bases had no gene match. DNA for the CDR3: TGTGCCAGCTCACCACAGCACCTCGGACAGGGGGCCGTAAACATTCAGTACTTC. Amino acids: CASSPQHLGQGAVNIQYF.

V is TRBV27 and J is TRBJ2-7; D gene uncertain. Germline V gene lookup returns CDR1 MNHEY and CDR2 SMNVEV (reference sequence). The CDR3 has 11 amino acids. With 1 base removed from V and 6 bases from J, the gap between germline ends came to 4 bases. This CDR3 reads CASSLYGEQYF. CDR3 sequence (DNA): TGTGCCAGCAGTTTATACGGCGAGCAGTACTTC.

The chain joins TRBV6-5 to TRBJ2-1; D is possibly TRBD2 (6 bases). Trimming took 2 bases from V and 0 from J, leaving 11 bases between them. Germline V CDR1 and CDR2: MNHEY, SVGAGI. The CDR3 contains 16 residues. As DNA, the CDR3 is TGTGCCAGCAGTTACGAAGCGGGCAGCTCCTACAATGAGCAGTTCTTC. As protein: CASSYEAGSSYNEQFF.

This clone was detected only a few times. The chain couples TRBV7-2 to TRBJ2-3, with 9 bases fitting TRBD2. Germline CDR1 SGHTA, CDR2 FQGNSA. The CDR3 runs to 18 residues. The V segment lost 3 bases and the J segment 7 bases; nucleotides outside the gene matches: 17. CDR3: CASSLGGGSLAGSNTQYF. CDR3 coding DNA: TGTGCCAGCAGCTTGGGGGGGGGTAGCCTAGCGGGGTCAAATACGCAGTATTTT.

CDR3 nucleotides: TGTGCCAGTAGTATCGGACAGGGTATGGATGAGCAGTTCTTC. Amino acid sequence: CASSIGQGMDEQFF. The J gene is TRBJ2-1, the V gene TRBV19, with TRBD1 identical over 8 bases. V dropped 3 bases and J dropped 8; count of bases not matched to a gene: 6. Germline V gene lookup returns CDR1 LNHDA and CDR2 SQIVND (reference sequence). This CDR3 is 14 amino acids long.

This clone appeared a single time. The CDR3 region has the DNA TGTGCCAGCAGCCACATGACTCCCGGGACTAGCGGAGACCTCCAAGAGACCCAGTACTTC. It encodes CASSHMTPGTSGDLQETQYF. The V gene is TRBV4-2, the J gene TRBJ2-5, with 11 nucleotides matching TRBD2. Looked up from germline, CDR1 is LGHNA and CDR2 is YNFKEQ. V was clipped by 3 bases and J by 1 base; unmatched bases: 16. The CDR3 consists of 20 residues.

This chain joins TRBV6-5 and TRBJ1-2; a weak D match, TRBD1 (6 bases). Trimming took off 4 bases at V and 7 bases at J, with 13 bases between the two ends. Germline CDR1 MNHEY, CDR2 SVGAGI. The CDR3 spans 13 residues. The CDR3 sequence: CASSSRGGGGYTF. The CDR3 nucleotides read TGTGCCAGCAGTTCCAGGGGTGGAGGTGGCTACACCTTC.

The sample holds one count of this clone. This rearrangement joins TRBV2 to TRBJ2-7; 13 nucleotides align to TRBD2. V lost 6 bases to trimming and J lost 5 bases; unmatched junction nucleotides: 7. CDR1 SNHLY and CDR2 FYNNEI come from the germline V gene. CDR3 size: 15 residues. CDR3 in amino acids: CASRGLAGRGHEQYF. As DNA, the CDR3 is TGTGCCAGCAGGGGACTAGCGGGGAGAGGCCACGAGCAGTACTTC.

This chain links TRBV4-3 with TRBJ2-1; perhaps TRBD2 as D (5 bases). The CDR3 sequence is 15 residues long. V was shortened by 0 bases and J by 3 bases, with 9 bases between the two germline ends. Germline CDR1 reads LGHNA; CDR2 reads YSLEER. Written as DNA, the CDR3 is TGCGCCAGCAGCCAAGAAGCGGAGGACTACAATGAGCAGTTCTTC. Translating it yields CASSQEAEDYNEQFF.

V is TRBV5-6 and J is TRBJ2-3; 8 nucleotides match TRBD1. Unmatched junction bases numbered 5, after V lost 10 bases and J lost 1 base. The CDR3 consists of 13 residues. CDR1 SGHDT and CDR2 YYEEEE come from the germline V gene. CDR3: CACDRGGTDTQYF. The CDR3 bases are TGTGCCTGCGACAGGGGCGGCACAGATACGCAGTATTTT.